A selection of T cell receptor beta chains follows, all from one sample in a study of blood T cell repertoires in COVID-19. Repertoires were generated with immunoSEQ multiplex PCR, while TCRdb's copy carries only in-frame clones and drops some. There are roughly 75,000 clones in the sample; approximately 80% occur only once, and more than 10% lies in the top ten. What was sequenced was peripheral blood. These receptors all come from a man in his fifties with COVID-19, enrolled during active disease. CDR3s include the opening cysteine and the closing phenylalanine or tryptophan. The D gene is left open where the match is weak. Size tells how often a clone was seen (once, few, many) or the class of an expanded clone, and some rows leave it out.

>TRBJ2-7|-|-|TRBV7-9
TGTGCCAGCAGCAGCGACGGGTTCGGGGGGCAGTACTTC
CASSSDGFGGQYF
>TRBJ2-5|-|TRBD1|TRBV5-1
TGCGCCAGCAGCACCCGGTCAGGGGGCCTGAGTGAGACCCAGTACTTC
CASSTRSGGLSETQYF
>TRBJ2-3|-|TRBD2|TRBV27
TGTGCCAGCAGTTTAGGGACTAGCGTTCATAGCACAGATACGCAGTATTTT
CASSLGTSVHSTDTQYF
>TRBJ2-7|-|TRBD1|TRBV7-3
TGTGCCAGCAGCCCCGGGACAGGGACCTACGAGCAGTACTTC
CASSPGTGTYEQYF
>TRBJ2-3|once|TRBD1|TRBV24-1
TGTGCCACCAGTGATTTTGCTGGACAGGGGGCGGATAGCACAGATACGCAGTATTTT
CATSDFAGQGADSTDTQYF
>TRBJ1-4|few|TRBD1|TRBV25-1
TGTGCCAGCAGTGAACGCCCCTCGGGACAGGGTGTAGGAAAACTGTTTTTT
CASSERPSGQGVGKLFF
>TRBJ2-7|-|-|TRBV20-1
TGCAGTGCGGCGACGGGTGCAGAGCAGTACTTC
CSAATGAEQYF
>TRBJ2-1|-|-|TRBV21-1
TGTGCCAGCAGCAACGGGACTAGCGGGAGTAATGAGCAGTTCTTC
CASSNGTSGSNEQFF
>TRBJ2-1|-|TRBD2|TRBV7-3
TGTGCCAGCAGCTCTGGACTAGCGGGAGGAACCTACAATGAGCAGTTCTTC
CASSSGLAGGTYNEQFF
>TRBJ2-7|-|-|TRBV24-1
TGTGCCACCAGGGGGGCCGGGCCGCACGCCGAGCAGTACTTC
CATRGAGPHAEQYF
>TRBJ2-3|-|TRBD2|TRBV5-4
TGTGCCAGCAGCTTAGGACTAGCGTCGGCAGATACGCAGTATTTT
CASSLGLASADTQYF
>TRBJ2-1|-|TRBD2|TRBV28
TGTGCCAGCAGGCCCCCCCTAGCGGGAGCGGATAATGAGCAGTTCTTC
CASRPPLAGADNEQFF
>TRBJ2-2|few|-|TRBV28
TGTGCCAGCAGGGGACACCACACCGGGGAGCTGTTTTTT
CASRGHHTGELFF
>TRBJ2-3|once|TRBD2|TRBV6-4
TGTGCCAGCAGTGCCGCAGCGGGACGCACAGATACGCAGTATTTT
CASSAAAGRTDTQYF
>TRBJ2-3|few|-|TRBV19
TGTGCCAGTAGCCCGTCCCGGAGCACAGATACGCAGTATTTT
CASSPSRSTDTQYF
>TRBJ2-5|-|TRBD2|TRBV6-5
TGTGCCAGCAGTTACCGGGGGGTAGGGGTTGTAAAGACCCAGTACTTC
CASSYRGVGVVKTQYF
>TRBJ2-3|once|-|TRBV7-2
TGTGCCAGCAGCCCGTGGTCTAGCGTTTTTACAGATACGCAGTATTTT
CASSPWSSVFTDTQYF
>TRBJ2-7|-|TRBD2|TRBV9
TGTGCCAGCAGCGCCAGGACTAGCAACGAGCAGTACTTC
CASSARTSNEQYF
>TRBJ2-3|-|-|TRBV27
TGTGCCAGCAGTCTCCTCCCGAAAGCGGGTAGCACAGATACGCAGTATTTT
CASSLLPKAGSTDTQYF
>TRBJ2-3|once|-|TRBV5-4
TGTGCCAGCAGCTTGGCAGGACGCGGGCGGGGCACAGATACGCAGTATTTT
CASSLAGRGRGTDTQYF
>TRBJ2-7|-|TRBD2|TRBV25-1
TGTGCCAGCAGTGACTCTAGGGAAACTAGCGGGAGCTACGAGCAGTACTTC
CASSDSRETSGSYEQYF
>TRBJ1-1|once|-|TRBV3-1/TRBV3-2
TGTGCCAGCAGCCAGGAGGGGACCGGCGTTGCTGAAGCTTTCTTT
CASSQEGTGVAEAFF
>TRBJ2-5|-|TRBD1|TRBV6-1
TGTGCCAGCAGTGATTTGGGACAGCCATCGCAAGAGACCCAGTACTTC
CASSDLGQPSQETQYF
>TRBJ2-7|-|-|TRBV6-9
TGTGCCAGTTCAGGGGGGAGCTCCTACGAGCAGTACTTC
CASSGGSSYEQYF
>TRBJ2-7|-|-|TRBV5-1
TGCGCCAGCAGCTTGGCAGCTACCCAGTGGACTCACTCCTACGAGCAGTACTTC
CASSLAATQWTHSYEQYF
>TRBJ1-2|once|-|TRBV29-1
TGCAGCGTTGAGGAACCAGGGGATGGCTACACCTTC
CSVEEPGDGYTF
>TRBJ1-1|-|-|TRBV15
TGTGCCACCAGCAGGGTGCGGGGCACTGAAGCTTTCTTT
CATSRVRGTEAFF
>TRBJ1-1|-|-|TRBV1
TGCACCAGCAGCCAAGCCAGGGAGAACACTGAAGCTTTCTTT
CTSSQARENTEAFF
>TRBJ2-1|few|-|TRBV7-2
TGTGCCAGCAGCTTAGTTTGGGCATACAATGAGCAGTTCTTC
CASSLVWAYNEQFF
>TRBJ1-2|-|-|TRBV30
TGTGCCTGGAACCCCGGGGACTATGGCTACACCTTC
CAWNPGDYGYTF
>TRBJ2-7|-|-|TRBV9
TGTGCCAGCAGCGTAGACGGGGTAAGAGAGCAGTACTTC
CASSVDGVREQYF
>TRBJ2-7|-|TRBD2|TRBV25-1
TGTGCCAGCAGTGCTAGCGGGAGGGCCTACGAGCAGTACTTC
CASSASGRAYEQYF
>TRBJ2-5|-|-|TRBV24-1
TGTGCCACCAGTGATCCGCAGGGCAGGAGCCAAGAGACCCAGTACTTC
CATSDPQGRSQETQYF
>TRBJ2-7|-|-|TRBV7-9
TGTGCCAGCAGCGCTAACCACGAGCAGTACTTC
CASSANHEQYF
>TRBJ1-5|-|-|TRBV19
TGTGCCAGTTCCCACGGTCATAGCAATCAGCCCCAGCATTTT
CASSHGHSNQPQHF
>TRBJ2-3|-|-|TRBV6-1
TGTGCCAGCAGCTTAACCGAGAGGGATACGCAGTATTTT
CASSLTERDTQYF
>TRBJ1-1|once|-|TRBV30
TGTGCCTGGACTTCAGGGGTGCGGGCTTTCTTT
CAWTSGVRAFF
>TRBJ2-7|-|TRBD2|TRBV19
TGTGCCAGTAGTATAGAACTAGCGGGAGGCTACGAGCAGTACTTC
CASSIELAGGYEQYF
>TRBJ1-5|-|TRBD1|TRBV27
TGTGCCAGCAGTCACAGGGGATTCAATCAGCCCCAGCATTTT
CASSHRGFNQPQHF
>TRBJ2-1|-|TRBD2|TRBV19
TGTGCCAGCCACCAGCAGGGAGGGCCGAGCAATGAGCAGTTCTTC
CASHQQGGPSNEQFF
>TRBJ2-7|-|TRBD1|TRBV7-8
TGTGCCAGCGCCCCGGACAGGGGAAACGAGCAGTACTTC
CASAPDRGNEQYF
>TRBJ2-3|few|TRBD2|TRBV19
TGTGCCAGTAGTCCTAGCGGGAGGGCCCTCGGTACAGATACGCAGTATTTT
CASSPSGRALGTDTQYF
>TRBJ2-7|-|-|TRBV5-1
TGCGCCAGCAGCTTGGCCGGGGGAGTGGGCTACGAGCAGTACTTC
CASSLAGGVGYEQYF
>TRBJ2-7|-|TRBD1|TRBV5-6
TGTGCCAGCAGCGCCTTGGGACAGACCCTCTCCTACGAGCAGTACTTC
CASSALGQTLSYEQYF
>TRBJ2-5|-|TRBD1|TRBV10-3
TGTGCCACCGCTTCTTCCCAGGGGGCGTTAGGAGAGACCCAGTACTTC
CATASSQGALGETQYF
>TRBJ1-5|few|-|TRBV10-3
TGTGCCATCAGTGAGTCTGGGGGAGGGAGCAATCAGCCCCAGCATTTT
CAISESGGGSNQPQHF
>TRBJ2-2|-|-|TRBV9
TGTGCCAGCAGCGTCAGCGGGGAGCTGTTTTTT
CASSVSGELFF
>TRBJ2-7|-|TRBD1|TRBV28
TGTGCCAGCAGTTTATACACAGGGGAGTACGAGCAGTACTTC
CASSLYTGEYEQYF
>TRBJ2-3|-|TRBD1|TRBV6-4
TGTGCCAGCAGTGACGGGACAGAGACAGATACGCAGTATTTT
CASSDGTETDTQYF
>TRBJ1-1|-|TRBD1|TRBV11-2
TGTGCCAGCAGCTCTAGGGTCTCAGGGGGGACTGAAGCTTTCTTT
CASSSRVSGGTEAFF
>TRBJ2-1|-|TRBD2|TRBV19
TGTGCCAGTAGGACAGTGGGCGGGAGGGCCGCTGAGCAGTTCTTC
CASRTVGGRAAEQFF
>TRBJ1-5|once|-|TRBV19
TGTGCCAGTAAGGGAGGACAATATCAGCCCCAGCATTTT
CASKGGQYQPQHF